The rows below give T cell receptor beta chains drawn from one sample of a study of T cell responses to AZD1222 COVID-19 vaccine. Some clones are missing from TCRdb's copy, which holds only in-frame ones; the method was immunoSEQ multiplex PCR. This table has about 200,000 clones, approximately 94% appearing once. The sample consisted of peripheral blood, taken 28 days after the second AZD1222 dose. These TCRs come from an adult who received the AZD1222 COVID-19 vaccine. Both conserved end residues are part of each CDR3. Only part of the rows carry a size: once, few, many, or a class if the clone is expanded.

CDR3aa: CASSQSRQAEQFF
abundance: .
j_gene: TRBJ2-1
v_gene: TRBV18
len: 13

CDR3aa: CASRGTAYGYTF
abundance: once
j_gene: TRBJ1-2
v_gene: TRBV2
len: 12

CDR3aa: CASTSYRQGQAFF
abundance: .
j_gene: TRBJ1-1
v_gene: TRBV27
len: 13

CDR3aa: CASSLVSVGPDEQFF
abundance: .
j_gene: TRBJ2-1
v_gene: TRBV5-1
len: 15

CDR3aa: CASRITDTQYF
abundance: .
j_gene: TRBJ2-3
v_gene: TRBV5-1
len: 11

CDR3aa: CASSSRGDRNFYGYTF
abundance: once
j_gene: TRBJ1-2
v_gene: TRBV3-1/TRBV3-2
len: 16

CDR3aa: CASSRDRGNTEAFF
abundance: .
j_gene: TRBJ1-1
v_gene: TRBV11-3
len: 14

CDR3aa: CAISEGRGSDSPLHF
abundance: .
j_gene: TRBJ1-6
v_gene: TRBV10-3
len: 15

CDR3aa: CASSLGGGNQPQHF
abundance: .
j_gene: TRBJ1-5
v_gene: TRBV5-1
len: 14

CDR3aa: CASSLFPSDSGNRGNYGYTF
abundance: .
j_gene: TRBJ1-2
v_gene: TRBV4-1
len: 20

CDR3aa: CASSYRTPYMDTQYF
abundance: .
j_gene: TRBJ2-3
v_gene: TRBV6-5
len: 15

CDR3aa: CASSLYSIATEAFF
abundance: .
j_gene: TRBJ1-1
v_gene: TRBV7-8
len: 14

CDR3aa: CASKVVWANRVTEAFF
abundance: .
j_gene: TRBJ1-1
v_gene: TRBV2
len: 16

CDR3aa: CASSPRQGRDTQYF
abundance: .
j_gene: TRBJ2-3
v_gene: TRBV6-5
len: 14

CDR3aa: CASSGSGTGSHNEQFF
abundance: .
j_gene: TRBJ2-1
v_gene: TRBV19
len: 16

CDR3aa: CASGSGGAYEQYF
abundance: .
j_gene: TRBJ2-7
v_gene: TRBV7-2
len: 13

CDR3aa: CASSSGGLREAFF
abundance: .
j_gene: TRBJ1-1
v_gene: TRBV7-9
len: 13

CDR3aa: CASRLTSGNQETQYF
abundance: .
j_gene: TRBJ2-5
v_gene: TRBV6-5
len: 15

CDR3aa: CASPRDYSYNEQFF
abundance: .
j_gene: TRBJ2-1
v_gene: TRBV2
len: 14

CDR3aa: CASSAYRGDTDTQYF
abundance: .
j_gene: TRBJ2-3
v_gene: TRBV5-1
len: 15

CDR3aa: CASSLGQAVREQYF
abundance: once
j_gene: TRBJ2-7
v_gene: TRBV11-1
len: 14

CDR3aa: CASTAGMNTEAFF
abundance: .
j_gene: TRBJ1-1
v_gene: TRBV2
len: 13

CDR3aa: CASSLEQGYTEAFF
abundance: .
j_gene: TRBJ1-1
v_gene: TRBV28
len: 14

CDR3aa: CASSRTQGGQYF
abundance: .
j_gene: TRBJ2-7
v_gene: TRBV14
len: 12

CDR3aa: CASNPRPNSPLHF
abundance: .
j_gene: TRBJ1-6
v_gene: TRBV12-3/TRBV12-4
len: 13

CDR3aa: CASSRGQLSGNTIYF
abundance: .
j_gene: TRBJ1-3
v_gene: TRBV14
len: 15

CDR3aa: CASSQVPTQFSNQPQHF
abundance: .
j_gene: TRBJ1-5
v_gene: TRBV4-1
len: 17

CDR3aa: CAWSPVTGSQPQHF
abundance: .
j_gene: TRBJ1-5
v_gene: TRBV30
len: 14

CDR3aa: CASSWDMRNTEAFF
abundance: .
j_gene: TRBJ1-1
v_gene: TRBV5-1
len: 14

CDR3aa: CASSQGRGRTGELFF
abundance: .
j_gene: TRBJ2-2
v_gene: TRBV4-1
len: 15

CDR3aa: CATGRAQGANEQYF
abundance: .
j_gene: TRBJ2-7
v_gene: TRBV10-3
len: 14

CDR3aa: CASSAGRPGELFF
abundance: .
j_gene: TRBJ2-2
v_gene: TRBV5-1
len: 13

CDR3aa: CAGGDGYNEQFF
abundance: .
j_gene: TRBJ2-1
v_gene: TRBV2
len: 12

CDR3aa: CASSKGGTVGNTIYF
abundance: .
j_gene: TRBJ1-3
v_gene: TRBV21-1
len: 15

CDR3aa: CASSSFGVNNSPLHF
abundance: .
j_gene: TRBJ1-6
v_gene: TRBV5-6
len: 15

CDR3aa: CASSEWRARGEAFF
abundance: once
j_gene: TRBJ1-1
v_gene: TRBV2
len: 14

CDR3aa: CASSPHRRDREKDTEAFF
abundance: .
j_gene: TRBJ1-1
v_gene: TRBV27
len: 18

CDR3aa: CASSSQVGGASPLHF
abundance: few
j_gene: TRBJ1-6
v_gene: TRBV7-2
len: 15

CDR3aa: CASSFGTEAFF
abundance: .
j_gene: TRBJ1-1
v_gene: TRBV12-3/TRBV12-4
len: 11

CDR3aa: CASTEGGLNTEAFF
abundance: .
j_gene: TRBJ1-1
v_gene: TRBV10-1
len: 14

CDR3aa: CASSPAATYEQYF
abundance: .
j_gene: TRBJ2-7
v_gene: TRBV11-1
len: 13

CDR3aa: CASSQSVKGYEQYF
abundance: .
j_gene: TRBJ2-7
v_gene: TRBV23-1
len: 14

CDR3aa: CAWRLKGSYGYTF
abundance: .
j_gene: TRBJ1-2
v_gene: TRBV30
len: 13

CDR3aa: CASSQDPGNTQYF
abundance: .
j_gene: TRBJ2-3
v_gene: TRBV4-2
len: 13

CDR3aa: CASSPTGGYGTDTQYF
abundance: few
j_gene: TRBJ2-3
v_gene: TRBV6-2/TRBV6-3
len: 16

CDR3aa: CASSQIGPLRGYTF
abundance: .
j_gene: TRBJ1-2
v_gene: TRBV7-8
len: 14

CDR3aa: CASSLSGWSEAFF
abundance: once
j_gene: TRBJ1-1
v_gene: TRBV27
len: 13

CDR3aa: CASSEGQGAETLHF
abundance: .
j_gene: TRBJ1-6
v_gene: TRBV7-3
len: 14

CDR3aa: CAWSLRDRYEKLFF
abundance: .
j_gene: TRBJ1-4
v_gene: TRBV30
len: 14

CDR3aa: CASSPPGISDTEAFF
abundance: once
j_gene: TRBJ1-1
v_gene: TRBV7-9
len: 15

CDR3aa: CASSQEGREREKLFF
abundance: .
j_gene: TRBJ1-4
v_gene: TRBV3-1/TRBV3-2
len: 15

CDR3aa: CASSLAPGTNYGYTF
abundance: .
j_gene: TRBJ1-2
v_gene: TRBV7-9
len: 15

CDR3aa: CASSETSSTDTQYF
abundance: .
j_gene: TRBJ2-3
v_gene: TRBV9
len: 14

CDR3aa: CASSEDRGVGELFF
abundance: .
j_gene: TRBJ2-2
v_gene: TRBV3-1/TRBV3-2
len: 14